Detailed here is one T cell receptor beta chain. What it binds is unknown. The sample originates from a study of shared clonotypes between healthy human individuals. CD45RA-negative memory and CD45RA+ naive subsets were split from the CD4+ cells. Source study methods: Filtering was not the same, since immunoSEQ gave junction-only sequences without quality scores. Measured with immunoSEQ multiplex PCR; TCRdb has only the in-frame clones, and not every one. V, J and clone size reflect that table, while D and trimming were determined from the DNA. Among 1.6 million or so clones listed, around 98.5% were seen once. Overall study results and limits: Expectations were that clonotype sharing among donors would be affected by sequencing depth.

The CDR3 has 15 amino acids. J gave up 5 bases and V 2 bases, and 4 bases lay outside the gene matches. Germline CDR1 reads SGHRS; CDR2 reads YFSETQ. The rearrangement joins TRBV5-1 to TRBJ2-3, with 11 bases identical to TRBD1. Sequencing used naive CD4+ T cells sorted from blood. As for subset: CD45RA+ positively selected. This receptor was obtained from a man aged 30 to 45 in good health. The CDR3 reads CASSFRDRGRDTQYF. CDR3 bases: TGCGCCAGCAGCTTCCGGGACAGGGGGAGAGATACGCAGTATTTT. Combining the CDR3 with reference TRBV5-1 and TRBJ2-3 gives the whole variable domain KAGVTQTPRYLIKTRGQQVTLSCSPISGHRSVSWYQQTPGQGLQFLFEYFSETQRNKGNFPGRFSGRQFSNSRSEMNVSTLELGDSALYLCASSFRDRGRDTQYFGPGTRLTVL.